Each of the 13 T cell receptor beta chains below was sequenced from the same sample in a study of blood T cells in healthy people across ages. Primers used in a second PCR of about 7 to 12 cycles were a sample-barcoded 5' primer and a J-beta primer mix. One entry per CDR3 protein, called by TCRdb with MiXCR from the 5' RACE reads. The sample carries hundreds of thousands of distinct CDR3 sequences, roughly 48% recorded once. Sequences were obtained from blood. The receptors were sampled from a man aged 25 to 45 in good health.

Comments on this clonotype: A read error may account for a junction end that differs from germline. This rearrangement joins TRBV4-1 to TRBJ1-4; no clear D. Germline CDR1 reads MGHRA; CDR2 reads YSYEKL. The CDR3 has 16 residues. The chain's CDR3 is CASSQDHKSTSEKLFF. The CDR3 nucleotides are TGCGCCAGCAGCCAAGATCATAAGTCAACTAGTGAAAAACTGTTTTTT.

CDR3 DNA sequence: TGTGCCATCAGTGAAGGGGCGACGGGCAATCAGCCCCAGCATTTT. This codes for CAISEGATGNQPQHF. The V gene is TRBV10-3, the J gene TRBJ1-5, with D tentatively TRBD1 (5 bases). The CDR3 is made up of 15 amino acids. Trimming pared 3 bases from V and 2 bases from J, leaving 11 bases between. Germline values: CDR1 ENHRY, CDR2 SYGVKD.

This chain uses TRBV13 with TRBJ2-7; 10 bases are shared with TRBD1. The V segment lost 4 bases and the J segment 3 bases; nucleotides outside the gene matches: 6. From germline, CDR1 is PRHDT and CDR2 FYEKMQ (reference sequence). CDR3 length equals 15 residues. In DNA form, the CDR3 reads TGTGCCAGCAGCTCCCTGGGACAGGGGATCTACGAGCAGTACTTC. Encoded protein: CASSSLGQGIYEQYF.

This clonotype has only a few counts. The chain carries TRBV13 and TRBJ1-2; possibly TRBD1 for D (6 bases). The ends were cut back, 0 bases at V and 8 bases at J, with 13 bases in the middle. Germline CDR1 is PRHDT and CDR2 is FYEKMQ (reference sequence). The CDR3 has 14 amino acids. The chain's CDR3 is CASSLGDTGLGYTF. The CDR3 nucleotides are TGTGCCAGCAGCTTAGGTGACACAGGGTTGGGCTACACCTTC.

The V call is TRBV28, the J call TRBJ2-7; a possible D gene is TRBD1 (6 bases). Trimming left V 4 bases short and J 3 bases short, with 16 bases between. The CDR3 sequence is 15 residues long. Germline CDR1 reads MDHEN; CDR2 reads SYDVKM. CDR3 protein: CASSSTSTGNYEQYF. In nucleotides, the CDR3 is TGTGCCAGCAGTTCCACCTCGACAGGCAACTACGAGCAGTACTTC.

This clonotype was found a few times. The genes are TRBV29-1 and TRBJ2-4; TRBD2 might be the D (6 bases). The assigned J gene may be wrong: the sequence end matches TRBJ2-7 better. The V gene's germline CDR1 is SQVTM and CDR2 ANQGSEA. The length of the CDR3 is 15 residues. The CDR3 spells CSVVRGGGLYYEQYF. CDR3 in DNA: TGCAGCGTTGTGAGGGGTGGGGGGTTATACTACGAGCAGTACTTC.

The CDR3 DNA follows: TGTGCCAGCAGCCCCGTTGGGGACGCCAAAAACATTCAGTACTTC. Translation: CASSPVGDAKNIQYF. The gene calls are TRBV4-2 and TRBJ2-4; either TRBD1 or TRBD2 may fit D (5 bases each). CDR1 is LGHNA and CDR2 is YNFKEQ in the germline V gene. This CDR3 has 15 amino acids. V lost 4 bases and J lost 1, with 11 bases in between.

This clonotype was recorded a few times. This chain uses TRBV5-6 with TRBJ1-1, with D maybe TRBD1 (6 bases). The V end was cut by 1 base, the J end by 6 bases, with 28 bases between. Germline V gives CDR1 SGHDT, CDR2 YYEEEE. The CDR3 has 19 amino acids. The CDR3 region has the DNA TGTGCCAGCAGCTTGCCGCATCAGGGGAGGGTCTCGCAGGCTCCTGAAGCTTTCTTT. Its protein is CASSLPHQGRVSQAPEAFF.

The J gene is TRBJ2-2, the V gene TRBV20-1; no reliable D call. Trimming removed 6 bases from V and 4 bases from J, with 9 bases in between. This CDR3 comprises 12 residues. Germline V gene data show CDR1 as DFQATT and CDR2 as SNEGSKA (reference sequence). This chain's CDR3 is CSADRSTGELFF. In nucleotides, the CDR3 is TGCAGTGCAGATCGAAGCACCGGGGAGCTGTTTTTT.

This clonotype was observed a single time. The J gene is TRBJ2-2, the V gene TRBV27; 7 bases are shared with TRBD1. This CDR3 spans 15 amino acids. The germline V gene has CDR1 MNHEY and CDR2 SMNVEV (reference sequence). V lost 0 bases and J lost 10; bases outside the gene matches: 8. The chain's CDR3 is CASSLSRTGGEELFF. The DNA of the CDR3 is TGTGCCAGCAGTTTATCTCGGACAGGCGGCGAGGAGCTGTTTTTT.

In its sample, this clonotype was seen once. This sequence joins TRBV6-1 and TRBJ2-3; TRBD2 is a possible D gene (5 bases). Trimming took 4 bases from V and 6 from J, leaving 14 bases between them. Germline V CDR1 and CDR2: MNHNS, SASEGT. The CDR3 is made up of 14 amino acids. Here the CDR3 reads CASSGRMGPDTQYF. The CDR3 coding sequence is TGTGCCAGCAGTGGGAGGATGGGCCCCGATACGCAGTATTTT.

A note on this clonotype: A much larger clonotype is one base distant, so this may be a read error. This sequence joins TRBV15 and TRBJ2-7; either TRBD1 or TRBD2 may fit D (6 bases each). Between the trimmed V and J ends, which lost 0 bases and 7 bases, there was a span of 22 bases. The CDR3 sequence is 17 residues long. Germline V gene sequence: CDR1 LNHNV, CDR2 YYDKDF (reference sequence). The CDR3 reads CATSRDMGGLASDEQYF. In nucleotides, the CDR3 is TGTGCCACCAGCAGAGATATGGGGGGCCTAGCGTCCGATGAGCAGTACTTC.

The chain has TRBV5-1 and TRBJ2-1; D not certain. The CDR3 has 14 residues. V was pared by 0 bases and J by 8 bases, with 12 bases between. CDR1 is SGHRS and CDR2 is YFSETQ in the germline V gene. The CDR3 DNA follows: TGCGCCAGCAGCTTGGTCTTGTGGGAAGATGAGCAGTTCTTC. It codes for CASSLVLWEDEQFF.